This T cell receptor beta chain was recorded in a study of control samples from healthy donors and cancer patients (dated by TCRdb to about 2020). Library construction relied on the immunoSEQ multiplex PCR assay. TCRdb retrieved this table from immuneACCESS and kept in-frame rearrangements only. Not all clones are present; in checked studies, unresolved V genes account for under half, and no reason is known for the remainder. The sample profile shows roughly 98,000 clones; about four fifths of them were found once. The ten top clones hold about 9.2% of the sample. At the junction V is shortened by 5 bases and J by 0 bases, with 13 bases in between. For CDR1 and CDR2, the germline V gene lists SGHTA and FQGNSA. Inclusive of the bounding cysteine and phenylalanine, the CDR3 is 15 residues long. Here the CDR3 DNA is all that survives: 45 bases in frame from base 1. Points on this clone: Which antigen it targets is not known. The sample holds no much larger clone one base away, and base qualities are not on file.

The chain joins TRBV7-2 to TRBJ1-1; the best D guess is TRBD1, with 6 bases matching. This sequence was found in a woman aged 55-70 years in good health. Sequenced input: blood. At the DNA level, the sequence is TGTGCCAGCAGCCACCGGACAGCAATGAACACTGAAGCTTTCTTT. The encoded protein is CASSHRTAMNTEAFF.